The clone carrying this TCR beta chain was observed a single time. The data derive from a study of shared clonotypes between healthy human individuals. The study drew its donors from healthy HIV-negative adults without recent acute infections or vaccinations. Using immunoSEQ multiplex PCR, the repertoire was profiled, and TCRdb retains in-frame clones only, with some absent. Among about 2.4 million clones listed, just over 90% were seen once. CDR1 and CDR2 from the germline V gene are MNHNY and SVGAGI (reference sequence). The trim removed 4 bases at V and 3 bases at J, leaving 5 bases unmatched. This CDR3 contains 15 residues.

The TCR originated in a man aged 18 to 30 in good health. V and J are TRBV6-6 and TRBJ2-1, with 8 bases fitting TRBD2. Sequencing input: naive CD4+ T cells sorted from blood. Noted subset: CD45RA+ positively selected. The CDR3 nucleotides are TGTGCCAGCAGTTTGAAGCGGGAGAGCTACAATGAGCAGTTCTTC. Translating gives CASSLKRESYNEQFF.